The 21 T cell receptor beta chains given below trace back to one sample, sequenced in a study of blood T cells in healthy people across ages. Using a J-beta primer mix together with a sample-barcoded 5' primer, a second PCR was run for about 6 to 12 cycles. In TCRdb, the 5' RACE reads were re-called with MiXCR into one record per CDR3 protein. The sample carries hundreds of thousands of distinct CDR3 sequences, around a fifth recorded once. The sequencing input was blood. The source of these receptors is a man between 65 and 79 years old in good health.

The gene calls are TRBV4-2 and TRBJ1-1; the D is unclear. The CDR3 is made up of 14 amino acids. Trimming removed 0 bases at V and 3 bases at J, with 8 bases between. Germline V gene data show CDR1 as LGHNA and CDR2 as YNFKEQ. The CDR3 nucleotides read TGTGCCAGCAGCCAAGACCTGGAGTACACTGAAGCTTTCTTT. Residues: CASSQDLEYTEAFF.

This clonotype was found a few times. This sequence joins TRBV5-1 and TRBJ2-5; D unresolved. CDR1 and CDR2 (germline): SGHRS, YFSETQ. The V gene lost 0 bases and the J gene lost 2 bases, with 11 bases spanning the gap. This CDR3 region has 15 residues. The CDR3 coding sequence is TGCGCCAGCAGCTTGGGAGACGTACTTCAAGAGACCCAGTACTTC. Its translation: CASSLGDVLQETQYF.

The chain combines TRBV6-2 or TRBV6-3 with TRBJ2-5; unclear D gene. The CDR3 consists of 13 residues. With 2 bases removed from V and 7 bases from J, the gap between germline ends came to 11 bases. Germline CDR1 is MNHEY and CDR2 is SVGEGT. CDR3 DNA sequence: TGTGCCAGCAGTTACCAACTCGAAGGGACCCAGTACTTC. Amino acid sequence: CASSYQLEGTQYF.

This clonotype was observed a few times. The chain couples TRBV7-2 to TRBJ2-7, with 11 nucleotides matching TRBD2. The CDR3 runs 17 residues. The V and J ends lost 5 bases and 2 bases, in that order; junction bases with no gene match: 11. Per the germline V gene, CDR1 is SGHTA and CDR2 is FQGNSA. The CDR3 spells CASSHPGLAVGTYEQYF. CDR3 nucleotide sequence: TGTGCCAGCAGCCATCCGGGACTAGCGGTTGGAACCTACGAGCAGTACTTC.

The chain links TRBV7-6 to TRBJ2-1; 9 bases are shared with TRBD1. V lost 7 bases to trimming and J lost 0 bases; unmatched junction nucleotides: 4. In germline, CDR1 is SGHVS, CDR2 FNYEAQ. CDR3 length: 15 residues. CDR3 in DNA: TGTGCCAGCACCGAGACAGGGGGCTCCTACAATGAGCAGTTCTTC. Encoded protein: CASTETGGSYNEQFF.

The chain joins TRBV7-8 to TRBJ1-1; D is possibly TRBD1 (5 bases). This CDR3 is 19 amino acids long. V dropped 1 base and J dropped 3 bases, with 24 bases sitting between them. From germline, CDR1 is SGHVS and CDR2 FQNEAQ. CDR3 residues: CASSLVSGTAGWVHTEAFF. CDR3 in DNA: TGTGCCAGCAGCTTAGTATCGGGGACTGCTGGTTGGGTTCACACTGAAGCTTTCTTT.

The chain is built from TRBV6-2 or TRBV6-3 and TRBJ2-1, with D possibly being TRBD2 (6 bases). In germline, CDR1 is MNHEY, CDR2 SVGEGT. The V gene lost 6 bases and the J gene lost 4 bases, with 25 bases spanning the gap. CDR3 length equals 18 residues. The CDR3 region is CASSPNPPTGLRYNEQFF. CDR3 nucleotides: TGTGCCAGCAGCCCAAACCCCCCGACTGGACTACGTTACAATGAGCAGTTCTTC.

CDR3 bases: TGTGCCAGCAGTTATAACCCGCAAGAGACCCAGTACTTC. Translating it yields CASSYNPQETQYF. This sequence joins TRBV12-3 or TRBV12-4 and TRBJ2-5; no clear D. The CDR3 runs to 13 residues. Trimming left V 4 bases short and J 2 bases short, with 8 bases between.

This clonotype has more than one count but fewer than ten. The chain links TRBV7-3 to TRBJ2-7; 11 nucleotides align to TRBD2. The J call may be wrong; the DNA end is better matched by TRBJ2-1. This CDR3 comprises 15 residues. Per the germline V gene, CDR1 is SGHTA and CDR2 is FQGTGA. CDR3 region: CASSTTSGSRVEQFF. CDR3 bases: TGTGCCAGCAGCACTACTAGCGGGAGTAGGGTTGAGCAGTTCTTC.

This clonotype was recorded a few times. The V gene is TRBV12-3 or TRBV12-4, the J gene TRBJ1-2, with 7 bases fitting TRBD1. Germline trimming cut 5 bases from V and 4 bases from J; bases unmatched to any gene: 7. This CDR3 spans 14 amino acids. The CDR3 sequence: CASSMGQTFYGYTF. Written as DNA, the CDR3 is TGTGCCAGCAGTATGGGACAGACCTTCTATGGCTACACCTTC.

This clonotype was recorded a few times. The chain combines TRBV15 with TRBJ2-7; TRBD2 is a possible D gene (7 bases). In germline, CDR1 is LNHNV, CDR2 YYDKDF (reference sequence). This CDR3 has 13 amino acids. Trimming took off 0 bases at V and 7 bases at J, with 10 bases between the two ends. The CDR3 here is CATSRDRGAEQYV. As DNA, the CDR3 is TGTGCCACCAGCAGAGATCGGGGGGCTGAGCAGTACGTC.

This clonotype was seen at least ten times. This chain connects TRBV7-9 to TRBJ2-5; no definite D call. Per germline, CDR1 SEHNR and CDR2 FQNEAQ (reference sequence). The CDR3 is made up of 14 amino acids. V was pared by 0 bases and J by 2 bases, with 7 bases between. The CDR3 DNA reads TGTGCCAGCAGCTTAGCGCTAGGTCAAGAGACCCAGTACTTC. It translates to CASSLALGQETQYF.

V is TRBV20-1 and J is TRBJ2-1, with 9 nucleotides matching TRBD1. The CDR3 has 15 residues. Germline-derived CDR1 and CDR2 are DFQATT and SNEGSKA (reference sequence). Trimming at V came to 3 bases and at J to 5 bases, leaving 8 bases not matched to a gene. DNA of the CDR3: TGCAGTGCTAGGTCCGGGACAGGGACAAACAATGAGCAGTTCTTC. Its translation is CSARSGTGTNNEQFF.

V and J are TRBV7-3 and TRBJ2-3; 7 bases map to TRBD1. The CDR3 consists of 15 residues. Germline loops: CDR1 SGHTA, CDR2 FQGTGA. Trimming took 4 bases from V and 8 from J; bases not matched to a gene: 12. Here the CDR3 reads CASSSRGSPPGTQYF. The CDR3 nucleotides are TGTGCCAGCAGCTCCAGGGGGTCTCCCCCTGGTACGCAGTATTTT. Using reference TRBV7-3 and TRBJ2-3 for the parts outside the CDR3, the full variable domain is GAGVSQTPSNKVTEKGKYVELRCDPISGHTALYWYRQSLGQGPEFLIYFQGTGAADDSGLPNDRFFAVRPEGSVSTLKIQRTERGDSAVYLCASSSRGSPPGTQYFGPGTRLTVL.

The V and J genes are TRBV7-9 and TRBJ1-4; tentative D call: TRBD1 (6 bases). Trimming shortened V by 1 base and J by 3 bases, and 9 bases separated the two germline ends. Germline CDR1 and CDR2: SEHNR and FQNEAQ (reference sequence). The CDR3 has 15 residues. CDR3 region: CASSLESGANEKLFF. The DNA for the CDR3 is TGTGCCAGCAGCTTAGAGTCAGGGGCTAATGAAAAACTGTTTTTT.

As to this clonotype: A read error is possible here, since a much larger clone lies one base away. This sequence joins TRBV12-3 or TRBV12-4 and TRBJ2-3, with 8 bases identical to TRBD1. This CDR3 region has 15 residues. The ends lost 3 bases at V and 4 bases at J; junction bases unmatched: 6. CDR3 DNA sequence: TGTGCCAGCAGTTTTGCAGGGGGCAGAGCAGATACGCAGTATTTT. This sequence encodes CASSFAGGRADTQYF.

V and J are TRBV28 and TRBJ2-4, with D tentatively TRBD1 (6 bases). Germline-derived CDR1 and CDR2 are MDHEN and SYDVKM. V was clipped by 7 bases and J by 3 bases, with 13 bases between them. This CDR3 contains 14 residues. The CDR3: CASKRGKVKNIQYF. In nucleotides, the CDR3 is TGTGCCAGCAAAAGGGGGAAAGTCAAAAACATTCAGTACTTC.

The V and J genes are TRBV7-8 and TRBJ2-1; a weak D match, TRBD2 (5 bases). CDR3 size: 14 residues. V lost 3 bases to trimming and J lost 5 bases, with 11 bases between them. CDR1 and CDR2 from the germline V gene are SGHVS and FQNEAQ. CDR3 nucleotides: TGTGCCAGCAGCTTCTCCGGACTGCACAATGAGCAGTTCTTC. Its translation is CASSFSGLHNEQFF.

This clonotype has at least ten counts. The chain carries TRBV11-2 and TRBJ2-7; D unresolved. From germline, CDR1 is SGHAT and CDR2 FQNNGV. V was shortened by 5 bases and J by 2 bases, with 7 bases between the two germline ends. This CDR3 comprises 12 residues. The DNA of the CDR3 is TGTGCCAGCAGCCGAACCACCTACGAGCAGTACTTC. This encodes CASSRTTYEQYF.

J is TRBJ1-2 and V is TRBV28; tentative D call: TRBD1 (6 bases). The CDR3 consists of 12 residues. V gave up 5 bases and J gave up 5 bases, with 9 bases separating them. CDR1 is MDHEN and CDR2 is SYDVKM in the germline V gene. The CDR3 DNA reads TGTGCCAGCAGTACCGGACAGTATGGCTACACCTTC. It encodes CASSTGQYGYTF.

A few counts support this clonotype. CDR3 sequence reads: CASSQDTTTDTQYF. The CDR3 DNA reads TGTGCCAGCAGCCAAGATACGACCACAGATACGCAGTATTTT. V gene TRBV3-1 combines with J gene TRBJ2-3; no clear D. V was clipped by 0 bases and J by 2 bases, with 6 bases between them. The CDR3 runs 14 residues. Looked up from germline, CDR1 is LGHDT and CDR2 is YNNKEL (reference sequence).